This passage covers 9 T cell receptor beta chains from one sample sequenced in a study of T cells in Graves' hyperthyroidism and ophthalmopathy. The source material, RNA transcripts, was used to amplify TCR beta CDR3 regions. A set of HTBI primers served as the primers for a first-round RT-PCR of the TCR CDR3. TCRdb recomputed calls from the multiplex PCR reads with MiXCR, one row per CDR3 protein. The table includes approximately 620,000 distinct CDR3 sequences, about 15% detected once. The sequenced sample was blood. Receptors were obtained from a woman aged 25 to 39 with Graves' hyperthyroidism that later progressed to Graves' ophthalmopathy.

This clonotype was recorded many times. The V gene is TRBV28, the J gene TRBJ1-3; tentative D call: TRBD1 (5 bases). The CDR3 loop spans 17 amino acids. V lost 1 base and J lost 3, with 16 bases in between. In germline, CDR1 is MDHEN, CDR2 SYDVKM. This CDR3 is CASSLLITGLGGNTIYF. CDR3 nucleotides: TGTGCCAGCAGTTTATTAATCACAGGCCTAGGTGGAAACACCATATATTTT.

This clonotype was found many times. This chain uses TRBV11-2 with TRBJ2-5, with TRBD2 matching 7 bases. CDR3 length: 14 amino acids. The germline CDR1 and CDR2 sequences are SGHAT and FQNNGV. V trimming: 2 bases; J trimming: 5 bases; junction bases outside the gene matches: 5. CDR3 amino acids: CASSLTGAGETQYF. CDR3 bases: TGTGCCAGCAGCTTAACGGGAGCGGGGGAGACCCAGTACTTC.

This clonotype was detected ten times or more. V and J are TRBV7-9 and TRBJ2-1; the match to TRBD2 covers 9 bases. Losses at the gene ends were 5 bases for V and 3 bases for J; bases not matched to a gene: 11. The CDR3 has 17 amino acids. The V gene's germline CDR1 is SEHNR and CDR2 FQNEAQ (reference sequence). CDR3 loop: CASSGSIAGDVYNEQFF. The CDR3 nucleotides read TGTGCCAGCAGCGGTTCTATAGCGGGAGATGTCTACAATGAGCAGTTCTTC.

This clonotype was detected ten times or more. J is TRBJ2-5 and V is TRBV2; TRBD2 agrees at 13 bases. The CDR3 is 15 amino acids. Germline loops: CDR1 SNHLY, CDR2 FYNNEI. V was clipped by 6 bases and J by 2 bases; unmatched bases: 3. The CDR3 is CASRKLAGGQETQYF. The CDR3 nucleotides are TGTGCCAGCAGGAAACTAGCGGGAGGGCAAGAGACCCAGTACTTC.

The table lists this clonotype with many counts. The J gene is TRBJ2-7, the V gene TRBV18, with 7 bases fitting TRBD1. This CDR3 is 12 amino acids long. Germline CDR1 is KGHSH and CDR2 is LQKENI. With 5 bases clipped from V and 5 bases from J, the junction kept 3 bases outside the gene matches. The CDR3 sequence: CASSSRGNEQYF. DNA for the CDR3: TGTGCCAGCTCATCCAGGGGGAACGAGCAGTACTTC.

This clonotype was found many times. The chain couples TRBV11-2 to TRBJ2-3; D perhaps matches TRBD1 (6 bases). V dropped 3 bases and J dropped 2 bases, with 12 bases sitting between them. The length of the CDR3 is 15 residues. Germline CDR1 SGHAT, CDR2 FQNNGV. The CDR3 DNA reads TGTGCCAGCAGCTTGGACGGGGACAACACAGATACGCAGTATTTT. Its translation is CASSLDGDNTDTQYF.

The chain couples TRBV5-1 to TRBJ1-4; possible D gene TRBD1, 6 bases. There are 15 residues in the CDR3. V lost 4 bases to trimming and J lost 4 bases, with 14 bases between them. From germline, CDR1 is SGHRS and CDR2 YFSETQ. As DNA, the CDR3 is TGCGCCAGCAGCCCGGAGGGGGGTTTTAATGAAAAACTGTTTTTT. This codes for CASSPEGGFNEKLFF.

This clonotype was seen once. This may arise from a read error, as a much more abundant clone is one base away. The chain links TRBV5-1 to TRBJ1-1, with TRBD1 identical over 7 bases. CDR1 is SGHRS and CDR2 is YFSETQ in the germline V gene. This CDR3 has 15 amino acids. CDR3 sequence (DNA): TGTGCCAGCAGCTCCCAGACAGGGCTAAACAATGAAGCTTTCTTT. It specifies CASSSQTGLNNEAFF.

This clonotype was seen repeatedly, ten times or more. The chain employs TRBV11-3 and TRBJ2-7; 7 bases are a match to TRBD1. This CDR3 spans 17 amino acids. In germline, CDR1 is SGHNT, CDR2 YENEEA. The V segment lost 4 bases and the J segment 5 bases; nucleotides outside the gene matches: 17. CDR3 protein: CASSSRGTVFRNDEQYF. The CDR3 DNA sequence: TGTGCCAGCAGCTCGAGGGGGACAGTCTTCCGTAACGACGAGCAGTACTTC.